The entry that follows covers one TCR beta chain sequence. Its antigen is still unknown. This clone may be a read error of a much larger clone one base away. This sample stems from a study of regulatory T cells in long-lasting Graves disease. Findings and caveats of the study: Authors noted too few samples as a limitation. The work looked only at peripheral blood and did not look at thyroid tissue.

Germline loops: CDR1 SNHLY, CDR2 FYNNEI. The CDR3 covers 12 residues. iRepertoire HTBI primers and Arm-PCR of CDR3 regions built TCR beta libraries. In the study's own analysis: Samples revealed 50 to 70 TRBV and fewer than 15 TRBJ segments. TCRdb reprocessed the multiplex PCR reads with MiXCR, giving one entry per CDR3 protein. These V and J calls rely on TCRdb rather than the paper's analysis. The sample includes around 400,000 distinct CDR3 sequences, around 20% of them seen just once. The time point here: persistent/refractory GD, antithyroid drugs over 5 years with positive TRAb. Isolated PBMC RNA provided the starting material for the TCR library. Patients met American Thyroid Association criteria for Graves' disease.

The rearrangement uses TRBV2 and TRBJ2-7; maybe TRBD2 (5 bases). This sequence originates from a female donor with Graves disease. The sample consisted of peripheral blood mononuclear cells (PBMCs), taken when the disease was refractory, from a patient treated with antithyroid drugs. The CDR3, as DNA: TGTGCCAGCCGTGACGGACTCTACGAGCAGTACTTC. Its translation: CASRDGLYEQYF.